Below, 9 T cell receptor beta chains from the same sample are listed, as sequenced in a study of cytomegalovirus exposure and HLA in healthy donors. The study ran its PCR with 60 Vbeta and 13 Jbeta primers. Sequenced by immunoSEQ multiplex PCR; TCRdb stores in-frame clones only, minus some. The profile covers about 42,000 clones, with 45% to 65% appearing a single time and 12% taken by the ten largest. The sample consisted of PBMCs. The receptor set was obtained from a human donor in good health.

As concerns this clone: An end of the junction does not agree with germline; a read error may underlie this. CDR3 DNA: TGCAGTGTTAGACTACCGAAAGAGCAGTTCTTC. This sequence encodes CSVRLPKEQFF. The rearrangement links TRBV20-1 to TRBJ2-1, with D maybe TRBD2 (5 bases). The CDR3 is 11 residues long. Germline-derived CDR1 and CDR2 are DFQATT and SNEGSKA (reference sequence).

This chain joins TRBV7-9 and TRBJ1-5; TRBD1 might be the D (5 bases). Germline CDR1 SEHNR, CDR2 FQNEAQ (reference sequence). The CDR3 sequence is 16 residues long. With 1 base removed from V and 2 bases from J, the gap between germline ends came to 12 bases. The CDR3 is CASSLVGQGGNQPQHF. The DNA for the CDR3 is TGTGCCAGCAGCTTAGTGGGGCAGGGTGGCAATCAGCCCCAGCATTTT. Full variable domain (remainder filled in from reference TRBV7-9 and TRBJ1-5): DTGVSQNPRHKITKRGQNVTFRCDPISEHNRLYWYRQTLGQGPEFLTYFQNEAQLEKSRLLSDRFSAERPKGSFSTLEIQRTEQGDSAMYLCASSLVGQGGNQPQHFGDGTRLSIL.

The chain employs TRBV7-2 and TRBJ1-6; D is unclear. Germline V lookup: CDR1 SGHTA, CDR2 FQGNSA. V shed 1 base and J shed 6 bases, with 13 bases lying between them. The CDR3 consists of 16 residues. The CDR3 DNA sequence: TGTGCCAGCAGCTTAGAGGCGGGGAGGGCTAATTCACCCCTCCACTTT. The encoded protein is CASSLEAGRANSPLHF.

The V and J genes are TRBV7-2 and TRBJ2-1; 7 nucleotides agree with TRBD2. This CDR3 is built from 15 residues. V shed 5 bases and J 7 bases; nucleotides not matched to a gene: 11. Germline V gene sequence: CDR1 SGHTA, CDR2 FQGNSA. The CDR3 sequence is CASSQRDGRGNEQFF. CDR3 nucleotides: TGTGCCAGCAGCCAGCGGGATGGGCGGGGGAATGAGCAGTTCTTC.

The chain uses TRBV28 and TRBJ1-6; 9 bases line up with TRBD1. Losses at the gene ends were 11 bases for V and 10 bases for J; bases not matched to a gene: 18. The CDR3 extends over 16 amino acids. The germline gives CDR1 MDHEN, CDR2 SYDVKM. The chain's CDR3 is CAGGSTGTGRGSPLHF. The CDR3 nucleotides are TGTGCCGGGGGGTCAACCGGGACAGGGAGGGGGTCACCCCTCCACTTT.

This chain connects TRBV7-3 to TRBJ1-6, with D unresolved. Trimming removed 4 bases at V and 10 bases at J, with 11 bases between. This CDR3 region has 13 residues. CDR1 and CDR2 from the germline V gene are SGHTA and FQGTGA. As DNA, the CDR3 is TGTGCCAGCAGCTCGGGGTTGGGCTCACCCCTCCACTTT. Translating gives CASSSGLGSPLHF.

V gene TRBV30 combines with J gene TRBJ1-5; D remains ambiguous. This CDR3 spans 12 amino acids. The ends were cut back, 1 base at V and 6 bases at J, with 7 bases in the middle. Germline loops: CDR1 GTSNPN, CDR2 SVGIG (reference sequence). As DNA, the CDR3 is TGTGCCTGGAGTGGCCTGGCTCAGCCCCAGCATTTT. This codes for CAWSGLAQPQHF.

The DNA of the CDR3 is TGTGCCAGCAGGAAGACAGGGCAAGGAAACACCATATATTTT. Translating it yields CASRKTGQGNTIYF. This chain links TRBV6-5 with TRBJ1-3; 7 bases match TRBD1. J was trimmed by 4 bases and V by 6 bases; bases with no gene match: 6. Germline lookup yields CDR1 MNHEY and CDR2 SVGAGI. The CDR3 is 14 residues long.

J is TRBJ1-1 and V is TRBV18, with a weak D call TRBD1 (5 bases). Trimming took off 8 bases at V and 4 bases at J, with 14 bases between the two ends. The CDR3 sequence is 13 residues long. Germline assignment: CDR1 KGHSH and CDR2 LQKENI. CDR3 sequence reads: CASAQGWGTEAFF. CDR3 nucleotide sequence: TGTGCCAGCGCCCAGGGTTGGGGCACTGAAGCTTTCTTT.